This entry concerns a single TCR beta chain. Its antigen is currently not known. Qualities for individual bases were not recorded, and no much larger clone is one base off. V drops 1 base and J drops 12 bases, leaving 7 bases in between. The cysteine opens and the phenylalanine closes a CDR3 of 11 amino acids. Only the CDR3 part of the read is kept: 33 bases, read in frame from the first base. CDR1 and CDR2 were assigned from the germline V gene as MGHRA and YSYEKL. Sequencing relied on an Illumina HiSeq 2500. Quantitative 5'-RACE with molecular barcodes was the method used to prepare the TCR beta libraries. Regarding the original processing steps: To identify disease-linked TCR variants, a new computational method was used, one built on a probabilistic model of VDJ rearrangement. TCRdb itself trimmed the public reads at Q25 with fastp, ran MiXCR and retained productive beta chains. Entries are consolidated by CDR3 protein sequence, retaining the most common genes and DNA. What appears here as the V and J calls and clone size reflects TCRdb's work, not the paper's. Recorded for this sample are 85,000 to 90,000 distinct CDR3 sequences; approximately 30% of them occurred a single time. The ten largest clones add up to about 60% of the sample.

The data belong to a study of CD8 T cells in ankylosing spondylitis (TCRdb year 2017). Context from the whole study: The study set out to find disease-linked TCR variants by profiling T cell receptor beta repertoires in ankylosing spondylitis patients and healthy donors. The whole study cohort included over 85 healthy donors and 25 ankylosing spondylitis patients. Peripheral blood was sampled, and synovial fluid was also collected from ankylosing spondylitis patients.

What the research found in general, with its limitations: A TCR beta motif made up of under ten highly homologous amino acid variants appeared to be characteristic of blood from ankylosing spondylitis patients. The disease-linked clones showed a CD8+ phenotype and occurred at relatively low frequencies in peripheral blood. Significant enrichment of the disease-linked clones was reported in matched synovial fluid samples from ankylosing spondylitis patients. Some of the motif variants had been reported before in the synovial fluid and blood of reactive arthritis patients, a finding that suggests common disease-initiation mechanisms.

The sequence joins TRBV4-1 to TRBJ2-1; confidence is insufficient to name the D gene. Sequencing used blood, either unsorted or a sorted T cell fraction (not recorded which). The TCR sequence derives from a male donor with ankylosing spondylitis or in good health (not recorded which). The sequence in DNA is TGCGCCAGCAGCCAAGGGCGTATGCAGTTCTTC. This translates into CASSQGRMQFF.